This T cell receptor (beta chain) came from a study of cytomegalovirus exposure and HLA in healthy donors listed by TCRdb under 2017. At the level of the whole study: In an earlier analysis of under 750 of the donors, 276 Gb of sequence data and 117 million unique TCR beta sequences from 150 million to 200 million T cells were reported. The study profiled the T cell repertoires of 550 to 700 subjects by immunosequencing and related them to cytomegalovirus serostatus. In a later analysis, previously published TCR beta repertoires from some 640 donors were re-analyzed and high-resolution HLA genotyping was added so that TCR occurrence patterns could be studied. Rather than using new phenotypic data, the later analysis identified candidate immune exposures from TCR beta sequences and from how often those sequences occurred across donors. An early release that covered more than 550 HLA-typed donors contained approximately 300 gigabases of sequencing data and about 93 million unique TCR sequences. High-throughput TCR immunosequencing, statistical association of individual TCRs with disease status, and machine learning were combined to predict cytomegalovirus infection status. The number of donors typed differed by locus, with roughly 629-640 for A, B, C, DRB1 and DQB1, about 500 for DQA1, 600 to 610 for DPA1, and around 430 for DPB1. Roughly five DR-DQ haplotypes were treated as single units for association and clustering because of strong linkage in the cohort. Every discovery cohort repertoire had been produced on one sequencing platform. A separate validation cohort of roughly 130 different subjects was used in addition to the approximately 610-subject first cohort. Donor age, sex, ethnicity and CMV serostatus were compiled alongside the repertoire data. To decide whether each TCR beta V gene segment behaved as functional or pseudogenic, an earlier analysis of 587 of the donors relied on high-throughput TCR beta sequencing. The study aimed to test whether signatures of past pathogen exposure could be identified by cataloging public T cell receptors. On average, roughly 250,000 unique TCR beta nucleotide sequences were sequenced per donor among 350 to 400 genotyped donors of the cohort, with roughly 18% of those sequences being non-productive. HLA typing covered class I and class II loci at four-digit resolution. Among the approximately 420 genotyped donors, under 90% belonged to the genetic ancestry cluster associated with self-reported Caucasian donors. A later genetic analysis used genome-wide SNP genotypes for about 60% of the roughly 670 donors, treating that subset as a discovery cohort.

The study at large found these results: In the study, approximately 150 TCR beta chains were listed as associated with cytomegalovirus. An association between a missense DCLRE1C variant and V-gene and J-gene trimming of TCR beta chains was found in a later genetic analysis and replicated in an independent cohort. A cluster of highly shared sequence variants was judged likely to be a technical artifact of the sequencing pipeline. In a later analysis, HLA-associated TCR beta chains were found to be more clonally expanded and to have lower generation probabilities than equally common non-associated chains. The classifier was reported to diagnose cytomegalovirus status with high specificity and sensitivity in both the original cohort and the validation cohort. A later analysis found that most CMV-associated TCR beta chains appeared HLA-restricted, with HLA associations seemingly driven largely by CMV exposure. A further reported finding was that TCR beta sequences accurately predicted the HLA-A and HLA-B alleles for most subjects in the first cohort. Most TCR sequences were seen in very few donors, while some public TCRs were found in many individuals. Linkage disequilibrium might explain the correlated functional status among segregating V segments, but an unknown experimental factor could not be ruled out. At a false discovery rate of 0.05, a later analysis linked 16,951 TCR beta sequences to specific HLA alleles. A later analysis reported that several top co-occurrence clusters appeared linked to parvovirus B19, influenza, CMV and Epstein-Barr virus. Because counts were too low, roughly 16 rarely observed V segments, including chromosome 9 orphons, were left out of the earlier analysis of about 500 of the donors. The authors suggested that the approach could potentially be extended to other disease states and immunological phenotypes. Because HLA typing was missing for some donors at each locus, association tests included only the typed subset. Strong co-occurrence of HLA alleles, especially DR and DQ, made assigning TCR associations to individual alleles difficult. Some IMGT-functional V segments, including TRBV6-2 and TRBV6-3, could not be told apart with the 87-base-pair reads, so those segments were excluded. According to a later analysis, TCR association rates differed among HLA loci, with DRB1 alleles showing the most associated TCRs and HLA-C alleles showing the fewest. CMV serostatus was the only immune exposure information available for the cohort. Broadly in line with IMGT annotations, most TCR beta V segments showed up in productive rearrangements about 87% or about 30% of the time in an earlier analysis of 587 of the donors. In vitro tests confirmed that a few of the cytomegalovirus-associated TCR beta chains recognize cytomegalovirus antigens. The presence/absence analyses assumed that sequencing depth was roughly uniform across donors, and that assumption may not be true. This cohort had only TCR beta chains sequenced, and the lack of alpha or paired-chain data limited which features could be detected. In a later genetic analysis, fewer N-insertions in productive TCRs were reported among donors in an Asian-associated ancestry cluster than the approximately 670-donor mean.

The cohort consisted of some 670 healthy bone marrow donors. At the time of sampling, all cohort members were nominally healthy, though unrecorded immune exposures were likely present. The donor was CMV seronegative and belonged to the group of 352 seronegative cohort members. Every donor gave a peripheral blood sample, and the peripheral blood mononuclear cells from that sample were used for TCR beta sequencing. Genomic DNA extraction from the blood cell samples was performed with the Qiagen DNeasy Blood Extraction Kit. As for this clone: There is no known antigen for this receptor. No much larger clone is present one base from it, and per-base qualities are unavailable.

V trim: 2 bases; J trim: 3 bases; unmatched bases: 9. CDR1 and CDR2, per the germline V gene, are MNHEY and SVGAGI. The CDR3 sequence holds 16 residues, the cysteine and phenylalanine included. Of the read, only the CDR3 DNA is kept; its 48 bases are in frame from base 1. Libraries were prepared through the immunoSEQ multiplex PCR assay. The multiplex PCR relied on a mix of 60 forward primers for TCR Vbeta segments and 13 reverse primers for TCR Jbeta segments. A multiplex PCR assay on genomic DNA amplified the CDR3 region of rearranged TCR beta genes. The Illumina HiSeq System was used to sequence the amplified TCR beta libraries as 87-base-pair reads. As for the original processing: A later analysis tallied roughly 76 million unique TCR beta chains across the 666 repertoires, and some 10 million of those chains were shared by two or more donors. Raw reads were error-corrected and collapsed into unique sequences with a nearest-neighbor algorithm that merged closely related sequences to remove PCR and sequencing errors. CDR3 sequences were aligned to IMGT reference sequences to assign V, D and J gene segments. For a sequence to be retained, a match of at least six nucleotides to both a V gene segment and a J gene segment was required. Rearrangements were classified as productive when the CDR3 lacked stop codons and remained in frame with V and J, and all other rearrangements were classified as non-productive. CDR3 was defined by IMGT convention, running from the second conserved V-encoded cysteine to the conserved J-encoded phenylalanine. The earlier analysis of more than 450 of the donors excluded sequences that lacked an unambiguous match to a single V gene segment. In an earlier analysis of around 590 of the donors, a V segment was called functional when productive rearrangements were above 56.7%, and segregating when the standard deviation between donors exceeded 5%. A statistical classification framework was built to diagnose cytomegalovirus status from the catalog of TCR beta chain sequences. A later analysis assigned V and J genes by comparing TCR nucleotide sequences with IMGT/GENE-DB human TR gene sequences. In a later analysis, CDR3 sequences and most-parsimonious VDJ recombination scenarios were assigned using the TCRdist pipeline. In a later analysis, each TCR beta chain was defined by its CDR3 amino acid sequence together with its V-gene family, and reads without a unique V-gene family were excluded. To address suspected cross-contamination and a sequencing artifact, a later analysis removed 592 highly shared, low-generation-probability nucleotide sequences. For each public chain, a later analysis derived a clonal expansion index from normalized ranks of inferred template counts within each repertoire. In a later analysis, generation probabilities were computed using a VDJ recombination model fitted to out-of-frame rearrangements, and the results were checked against IGoR. In a later analysis, TCR-TCR, TCR-HLA and TCR-CMV co-occurrence was scored with hypergeometric tests, and a repertoire-size bias correction was applied to TCR pairs. To estimate false discovery rates, a later analysis permuted the HLA or CMV assignments 20 times. In a later analysis, co-occurring TCRs were grouped using DBSCAN, with TCRdist sequence similarity added in when clustering inside HLA-allele-positive subsets. For co-occurrence clustering, repertoires with fewer than 30,000 or more than 120,000 public chains were excluded, along with a handful of repertoires with anomalous nucleotide sharing. TCRdb obtained this table from immuneACCESS and retained in-frame rearrangements with V and J assigned. These tables miss some clones; where compared with another copy, unresolved V genes account for less than half of the shortfall, and the remainder is unexplained. That table is the source of V, J and clone size, and D and trimming were worked out from the DNA. The table for this sample lists more than 95,000 clones; about 79% of them were counted only once. The top ten clonotypes cover about 2% of the sample.

The rearrangement combines TRBV6-5 with TRBJ2-5; 7 central nucleotides agree with TRBD1. The clonotype was recovered from a man aged 50 to 59 in good health and CMV-seronegative. The sequencing input was PBMCs. The CDR3 protein: CASSYRYRGVEETQYF. The DNA is as follows: TGTGCCAGCAGTTACAGATACAGGGGAGTGGAAGAGACCCAGTACTTC.